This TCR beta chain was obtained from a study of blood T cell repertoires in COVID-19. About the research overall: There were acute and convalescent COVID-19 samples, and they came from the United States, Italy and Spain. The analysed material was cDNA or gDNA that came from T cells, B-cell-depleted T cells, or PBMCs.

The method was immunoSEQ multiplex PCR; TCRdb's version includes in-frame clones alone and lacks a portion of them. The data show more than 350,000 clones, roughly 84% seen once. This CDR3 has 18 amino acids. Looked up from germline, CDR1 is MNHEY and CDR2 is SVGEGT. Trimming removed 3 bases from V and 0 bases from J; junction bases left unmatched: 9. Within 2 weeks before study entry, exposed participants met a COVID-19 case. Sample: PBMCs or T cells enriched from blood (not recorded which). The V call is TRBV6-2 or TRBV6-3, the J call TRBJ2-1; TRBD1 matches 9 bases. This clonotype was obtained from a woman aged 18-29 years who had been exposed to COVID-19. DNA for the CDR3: TGTGCCAGCAGTTATCCTGCGGACAGGGGTCTCTCCTACAATGAGCAGTTCTTC. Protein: CASSYPADRGLSYNEQFF.